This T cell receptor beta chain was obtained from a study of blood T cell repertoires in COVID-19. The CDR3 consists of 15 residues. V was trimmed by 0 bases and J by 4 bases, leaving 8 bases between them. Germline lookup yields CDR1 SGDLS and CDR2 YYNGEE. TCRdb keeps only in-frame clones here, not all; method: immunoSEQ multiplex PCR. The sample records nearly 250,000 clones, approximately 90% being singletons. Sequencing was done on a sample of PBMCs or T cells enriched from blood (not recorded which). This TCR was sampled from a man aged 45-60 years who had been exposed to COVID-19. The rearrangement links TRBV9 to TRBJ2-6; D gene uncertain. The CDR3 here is CASSVEPNGANVLTF. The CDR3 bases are TGTGCCAGCAGCGTAGAACCTAACGGGGCCAACGTCCTGACTTTC.